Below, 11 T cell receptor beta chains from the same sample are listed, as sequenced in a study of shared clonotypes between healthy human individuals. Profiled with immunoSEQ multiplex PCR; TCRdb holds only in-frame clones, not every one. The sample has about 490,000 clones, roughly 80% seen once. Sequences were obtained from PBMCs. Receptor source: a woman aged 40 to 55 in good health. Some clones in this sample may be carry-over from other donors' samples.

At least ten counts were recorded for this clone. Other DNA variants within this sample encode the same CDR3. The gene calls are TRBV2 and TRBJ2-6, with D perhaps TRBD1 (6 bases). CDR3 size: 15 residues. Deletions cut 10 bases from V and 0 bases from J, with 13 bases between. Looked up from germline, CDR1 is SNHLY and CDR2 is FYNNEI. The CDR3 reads CATNTGSSGANVLTF. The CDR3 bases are TGTGCCACTAATACAGGGAGCTCTGGGGCCAACGTCCTGACTTTC.

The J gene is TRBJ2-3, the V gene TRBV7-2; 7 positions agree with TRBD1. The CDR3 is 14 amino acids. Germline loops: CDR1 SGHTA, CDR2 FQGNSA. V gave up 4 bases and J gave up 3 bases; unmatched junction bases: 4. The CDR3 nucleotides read TGTGCCAGCAGCTCACAGACAGGGACAGATACGCAGTATTTT. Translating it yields CASSSQTGTDTQYF.

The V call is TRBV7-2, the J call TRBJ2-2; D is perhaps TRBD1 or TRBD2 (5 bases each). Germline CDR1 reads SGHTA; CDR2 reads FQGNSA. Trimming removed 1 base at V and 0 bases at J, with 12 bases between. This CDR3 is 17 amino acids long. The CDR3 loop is CASSLDRGPPNTGELFF. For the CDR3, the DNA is TGTGCCAGCAGCTTAGACCGGGGACCCCCGAACACCGGGGAGCTGTTTTTT.

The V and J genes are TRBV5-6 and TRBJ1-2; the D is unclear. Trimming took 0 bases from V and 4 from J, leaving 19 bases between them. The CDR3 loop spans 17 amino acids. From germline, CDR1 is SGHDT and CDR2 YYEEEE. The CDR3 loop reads CASSLASARRTLYGYTF. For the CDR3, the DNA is TGTGCCAGCAGCTTGGCCTCGGCAAGGAGAACCCTCTATGGCTACACCTTC.

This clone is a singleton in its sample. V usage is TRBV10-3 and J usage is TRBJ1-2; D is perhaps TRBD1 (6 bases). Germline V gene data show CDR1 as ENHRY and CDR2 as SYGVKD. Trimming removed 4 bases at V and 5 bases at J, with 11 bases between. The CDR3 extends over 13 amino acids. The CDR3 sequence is CAISVGDTYGYTF. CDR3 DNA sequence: TGTGCCATCAGTGTGGGGGACACATATGGCTACACCTTC.

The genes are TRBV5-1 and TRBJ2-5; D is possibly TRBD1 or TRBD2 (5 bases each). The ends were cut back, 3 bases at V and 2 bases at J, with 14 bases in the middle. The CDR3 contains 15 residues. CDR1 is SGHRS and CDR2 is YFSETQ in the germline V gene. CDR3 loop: CASSSTGTGQETQYF. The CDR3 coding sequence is TGCGCCAGCAGCTCTACCGGGACGGGGCAAGAGACCCAGTACTTC.

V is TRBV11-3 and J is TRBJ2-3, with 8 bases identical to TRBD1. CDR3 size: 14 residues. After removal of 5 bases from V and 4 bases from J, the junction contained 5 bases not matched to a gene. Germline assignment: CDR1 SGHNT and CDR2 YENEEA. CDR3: CASSPTGESDTQYF. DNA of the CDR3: TGTGCCAGCAGCCCGACAGGGGAGTCAGATACGCAGTATTTT.

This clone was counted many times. Written as DNA, the CDR3 is TGTGCCAGCTCAGTCCGACAGGATCCGGCGAACTATGGCTACACCTTC. This translates into CASSVRQDPANYGYTF. The genes are TRBV18 and TRBJ1-2, with D perhaps matching TRBD1 (6 bases). This CDR3 comprises 16 residues. Trimming took off 5 bases at V and 2 bases at J, with 18 bases between the two ends. Germline CDR1 is KGHSH and CDR2 is LQKENI.

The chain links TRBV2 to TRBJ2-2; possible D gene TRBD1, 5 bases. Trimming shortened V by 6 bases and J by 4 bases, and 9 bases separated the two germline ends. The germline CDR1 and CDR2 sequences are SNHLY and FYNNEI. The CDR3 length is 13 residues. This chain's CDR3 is CASRRQITGELFF. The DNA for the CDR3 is TGTGCCAGCAGAAGACAGATCACCGGGGAGCTGTTTTTT. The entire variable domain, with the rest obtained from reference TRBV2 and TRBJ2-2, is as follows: EPEVTQTPSHQVTQMGQEVILRCVPISNHLYFYWYRQILGQKVEFLVSFYNNEISEKSEIFDDQFSVERPDGSNFTLKIRSTKLEDSAMYFCASRRQITGELFFGEGSRLTVL.

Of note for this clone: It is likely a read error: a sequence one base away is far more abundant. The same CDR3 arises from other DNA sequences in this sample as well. CDR3 coding DNA: TGTGCCAGCAGCGTAGCAGCGGCCCGGGATGAGCAGTACTTC. As protein: CASSVAAARDEQYF. The chain combines TRBV9 with TRBJ2-7, with D perhaps TRBD2 (5 bases). V lost 0 bases and J 7 bases, leaving 14 bases between the germline ends. CDR1 SGDLS and CDR2 YYNGEE come from the germline V gene. The length of the CDR3 is 14 residues.

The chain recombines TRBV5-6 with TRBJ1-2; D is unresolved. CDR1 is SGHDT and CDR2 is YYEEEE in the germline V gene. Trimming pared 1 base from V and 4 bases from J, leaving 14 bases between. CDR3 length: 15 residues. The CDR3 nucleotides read TGTGCCAGCAGCTTGTACGGGTTGCGATCCTATGGCTACACCTTC. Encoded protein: CASSLYGLRSYGYTF.